Sequencing of this T cell receptor (beta chain) was carried out in a study of blood T cell repertoires in COVID-19. V was pared by 0 bases and J by 1 base, with 4 bases of the junction left unmatched. The CDR3 contains 16 residues. The germline V gene encodes CDR1 LGHNT and CDR2 FRNRAP. How the authors handled the data: Reference gene primer amplification in the assay estimated nucleated cell counts. The data were produced by immunoSEQ multiplex PCR, yet TCRdb's version contains in-frame clones alone and is incomplete. That table furnishes V, J and clone size, whereas the DNA furnished D and trimming. The sample has more than 200,000 clones; 85% to 90% are singletons.

This sequence joins TRBV12-5 and TRBJ2-3; 7 nucleotides line up with TRBD1. Sequenced material: peripheral blood. This clonotype was obtained from a man older than 75 with acute or convalescent COVID-19. For the CDR3, the DNA is TGTGCTAGTGGTTTGGTCCTTGGACAGGGCACAGATACGCAGTATTTT. This sequence encodes CASGLVLGQGTDTQYF. The complete variable domain, with remaining parts taken from reference TRBV12-5 and TRBJ2-3, reads DARVTQTPRHKVTEMGQEVTMRCQPILGHNTVFWYRQTMMQGLELLAYFRNRAPLDDSGMPKDRFSAEMPDATLATLKIQPSEPRDSAVYFCASGLVLGQGTDTQYFGPGTRLTVL.